The rows below give T cell receptor beta chains drawn from one sample of a study of memory CD4+ T cells and cytomegalovirus serostatus. The protocol was immunoSEQ multiplex PCR, while the TCRdb copy is restricted to in-frame clones and leaves out a portion. The data show roughly 50,000 clones, approximately 82% seen once. Sample: memory CD4+ T cells from blood. Source of these receptors: an adult in good health and CMV-seronegative. Some clones in this sample may be carry-over from other donors' samples. CDR3s include the opening cysteine and the closing phenylalanine or tryptophan. A D gene is named only where the DNA matches it firmly. Rows may omit the clone size; those that give it use once, few, many or a size class.

CDR3aa,CDR3nt,j_gene,abundance,v_gene,d_gene
CASSPGGSNPTNEKLFF,TGTGCCAGCAGTCCAGGGGGCTCCAATCCAACTAATGAAAAACTGTTTTTT,TRBJ1-4,few,TRBV28,TRBD1
CASSLGGPGVGYGYTF,TGTGCCAGCAGCTTAGGTGGTCCAGGGGTAGGCTATGGCTACACCTTC,TRBJ1-2,-,TRBV11-2,-
CASSARREGGYTF,TGTGCCAGCAGCGCTCGCAGGGAGGGCGGCTACACCTTC,TRBJ1-2,few,TRBV9,-
CASSQAGHMGGYTF,TGTGCCAGCAGCCAAGCCGGGCATATGGGGGGCTACACCTTC,TRBJ1-2,-,TRBV14,-
CASSLPPGGGLNSPLHF,TGTGCCAGCAGCCTACCGCCCGGTGGCGGGCTCAATTCACCCCTCCACTTT,TRBJ1-6,-,TRBV28,-
CASSQESSGSYNEQFF,TGCGCCAGCAGCCAAGAATCTAGCGGGAGCTACAATGAGCAGTTCTTC,TRBJ2-1,-,TRBV4-3,TRBD2
CACDGGTRNQPQHF,TGTGCCTGCGATGGAGGGACGCGCAATCAGCCCCAGCATTTT,TRBJ1-5,-,TRBV30,-
CSVVLADTQYF,TGCAGCGTTGTCCTAGCGGATACGCAGTATTTT,TRBJ2-3,-,TRBV29-1,-
CASSWSRGPGTEAFF,TGTGCCAGCAGCTGGTCGCGGGGGCCGGGGACTGAAGCTTTCTTT,TRBJ1-1,-,TRBV11-2,-
CASSFGGSNTGELFF,TGTGCCAGCAGCTTTGGCGGGAGTAACACCGGGGAGCTGTTTTTT,TRBJ2-2,-,TRBV5-3,TRBD2
CAWETNAPGYTF,TGTGCCTGGGAGACTAACGCACCCGGCTACACCTTC,TRBJ1-2,-,TRBV30,-
CASSDSRDRVGETQYF,TGTGCCAGCAGTGACTCAAGAGATCGGGTGGGAGAGACCCAGTACTTC,TRBJ2-5,once,TRBV6-4,-
CASTKQGLRSPLHF,TGTGCCAGCACAAAACAGGGTTTGCGTTCACCCCTCCACTTT,TRBJ1-6,-,TRBV6-5,-
CAGKGSGRNTGELFF,TGTGCCGGAAAGGGTAGCGGGAGGAACACCGGGGAGCTGTTTTTT,TRBJ2-2,-,TRBV28,TRBD2
CASSLSAGGEQYF,TGTGCCAGCAGCTTATCAGCGGGAGGCGAGCAGTACTTC,TRBJ2-7,-,TRBV7-2,TRBD2
CASSSPGGSSYEQYF,TGTGCCAGCAGCTCCCCTGGTGGGAGTTCCTACGAGCAGTACTTC,TRBJ2-7,-,TRBV5-4,-
CAWSDGKLFF,TGTGCCTGGAGTGACGGGAAACTGTTTTTT,TRBJ1-4,-,TRBV30,-
CASSLLQVGTEAFF,TGTGCCAGCAGCTTGCTCCAGGTTGGCACTGAAGCTTTCTTT,TRBJ1-1,-,TRBV5-6,-
CASSPTGGRETQYF,TGTGCCAGCAGCCCCACCGGGGGGAGGGAGACCCAGTACTTC,TRBJ2-5,-,TRBV7-3,TRBD2
CASSSPAGLGDEQFF,TGTGCCAGCAGCTCCCCCGCGGGACTCGGGGATGAGCAGTTCTTC,TRBJ2-1,-,TRBV7-9,-
CASSLGPLSGANVLTF,TGTGCCAGCAGCTTAGGTCCTCTCTCTGGGGCCAACGTCCTGACTTTC,TRBJ2-6,-,TRBV7-8,-
CASSQAAPSGANVLTF,TGCGCCAGCAGCCAAGCTGCGCCCTCTGGGGCCAACGTCCTGACTTTC,TRBJ2-6,-,TRBV4-3,-
CASSLSDLVAGGRAYGYTF,TGTGCCAGCAGTTTATCGGATCTGGTAGCGGGCGGGAGGGCCTATGGCTACACCTTC,TRBJ1-2,-,TRBV27,-
CASSRGAGYGYTF,TGCGCCAGCAGCAGAGGGGCAGGCTATGGCTACACCTTC,TRBJ1-2,few,TRBV4-3,-
CASSPDYNTDTQYF,TGTGCCAGCAGCCCTGACTATAACACAGATACGCAGTATTTT,TRBJ2-3,-,TRBV7-2,-
CASSVAAHNSYEQYF,TGTGCCAGCAGCGTGGCGGCTCACAATTCCTACGAGCAGTACTTC,TRBJ2-7,-,TRBV9,-
CASIREPQNEQFF,TGTGCCAGCATTAGGGAGCCCCAAAATGAGCAGTTCTTC,TRBJ2-1,-,TRBV2,-
CASSSRRVGEKLFF,TGTGCCAGCAGCTCTCGACGGGTAGGCGAAAAACTGTTTTTT,TRBJ1-4,-,TRBV11-2,-
CASSQLGLGQPQHF,TGCGCCAGCAGCCAACTGGGGCTCGGTCAGCCCCAGCATTTT,TRBJ1-5,-,TRBV4-1,-
CASSLNTVKGNEQFF,TGTGCCAGCAGCTTAAATACTGTCAAGGGGAATGAGCAGTTCTTC,TRBJ2-1,-,TRBV7-8,-
CASSIHNGQNEQFF,TGTGCCAGCAGTATTCACAATGGTCAAAATGAGCAGTTCTTC,TRBJ2-1,-,TRBV28,-
CASSLYGGRGEQYF,TGTGCCAGCAGCTTGTACGGAGGAAGGGGCGAGCAGTACTTC,TRBJ2-7,-,TRBV5-6,-
CASSQSGVHYGYTF,TGTGCCAGCAGCCAATCAGGGGTTCACTATGGCTACACCTTC,TRBJ1-2,-,TRBV16,-
CASSQASGNTIYF,TGTGCCAGCAGCCAGGCGTCTGGAAACACCATATATTTT,TRBJ1-3,few,TRBV7-6,-
CASSPRQGYLSLSGRFDEQYF,TGTGCCAGTAGTCCAAGACAGGGCTATCTCTCCCTTAGCGGGAGATTCGACGAGCAGTACTTC,TRBJ2-7,-,TRBV19,TRBD2
CASSQQGRGSYNSPLHF,TGTGCCAGCAGTCAACAGGGCCGGGGCTCCTATAATTCACCCCTCCACTTT,TRBJ1-6,few,TRBV27,-
CATSRETGPQETQYF,TGTGCCACCAGCAGAGAGACGGGGCCCCAAGAGACCCAGTACTTC,TRBJ2-5,-,TRBV15,-
CASRYGAGGDGDNEQFF,TGTGCCAGCAGATACGGAGCGGGAGGGGATGGGGACAATGAGCAGTTCTTC,TRBJ2-1,-,TRBV28,TRBD2
CASSQEGVSNEKLFF,TGCGCCAGCAGCCAAGAAGGCGTGTCTAATGAAAAACTGTTTTTT,TRBJ1-4,-,TRBV4-1,-
CATKTSGSVQFF,TGTGCCACAAAGACTAGCGGGAGTGTGCAGTTCTTC,TRBJ2-1,few,TRBV28,TRBD2
CAISVGGGGQETQYF,TGTGCCATCAGTGTAGGCGGGGGGGGCCAAGAGACCCAGTACTTC,TRBJ2-5,-,TRBV10-3,TRBD2
CASSPRRDRVSYEQYF,TGTGCCAGCAGTCCGCGCCGGGACAGGGTCTCCTACGAGCAGTACTTC,TRBJ2-7,-,TRBV27,TRBD1
CASSYSWGAGETQYF,TGTGCCAGCAGTTACTCGTGGGGGGCGGGTGAGACCCAGTACTTC,TRBJ2-5,-,TRBV6-5,-
CASSPQPMNYNEQFF,TGTGCCAGCAGCCCCCAGCCAATGAATTACAATGAGCAGTTCTTC,TRBJ2-1,-,TRBV7-3,-
CSVAGLAPSTDTQYF,TGCAGCGTTGCGGGACTAGCTCCTAGCACAGATACGCAGTATTTT,TRBJ2-3,-,TRBV29-1,TRBD2
CASSRTGFGETQYF,TGTGCCAGCAGCCGGACAGGGTTTGGAGAGACCCAGTACTTC,TRBJ2-5,few,TRBV5-4,TRBD1
CASGPFWAGAFTGELFF,TGTGCCAGCGGGCCTTTTTGGGCGGGAGCATTCACCGGGGAGCTGTTTTTT,TRBJ2-2,-,TRBV2,TRBD2
CASRGAGSGGYTF,TGTGCCAGCAGAGGGGCGGGATCTGGGGGCTACACCTTC,TRBJ1-2,-,TRBV6-6,-
CASSFGTSGKEQYF,TGTGCCAGCAGTTTCGGGACTAGCGGAAAGGAGCAGTACTTC,TRBJ2-7,few,TRBV6-6,TRBD2
CASSFGDKAKNIQYF,TGTGCCAGCAGCTTCGGGGATAAGGCCAAAAACATTCAGTACTTC,TRBJ2-4,many,TRBV7-8,-
CASSRVNTGELFF,TGTGCCAGCAGCAGGGTGAACACCGGGGAGCTGTTTTTT,TRBJ2-2,few,TRBV11-2,-
CASSVVPNTGELFF,TGTGCCAGCAGCGTAGTCCCCAACACCGGGGAGCTGTTTTTT,TRBJ2-2,-,TRBV9,-
CASSRDRGYEQYF,TGTGCCAGCAGCCGGGACAGGGGTTACGAGCAGTACTTC,TRBJ2-7,once,TRBV27,TRBD1